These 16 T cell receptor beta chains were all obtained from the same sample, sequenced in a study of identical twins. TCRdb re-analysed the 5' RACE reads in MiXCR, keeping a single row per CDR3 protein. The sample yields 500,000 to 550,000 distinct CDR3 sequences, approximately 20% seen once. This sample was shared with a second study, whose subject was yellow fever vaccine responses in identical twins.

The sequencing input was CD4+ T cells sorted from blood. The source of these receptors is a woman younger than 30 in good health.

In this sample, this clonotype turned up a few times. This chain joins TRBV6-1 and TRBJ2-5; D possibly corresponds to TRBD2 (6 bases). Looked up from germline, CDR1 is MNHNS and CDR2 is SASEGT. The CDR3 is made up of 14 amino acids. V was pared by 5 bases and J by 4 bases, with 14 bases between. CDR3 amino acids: CASSRSGVGETQYF. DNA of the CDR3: TGTGCCAGCAGTAGATCGGGAGTAGGAGAGACCCAGTACTTC.

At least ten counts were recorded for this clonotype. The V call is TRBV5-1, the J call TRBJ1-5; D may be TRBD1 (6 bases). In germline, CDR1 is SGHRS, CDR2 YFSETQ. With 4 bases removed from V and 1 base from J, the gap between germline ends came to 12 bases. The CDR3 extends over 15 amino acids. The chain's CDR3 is CASSPVGASNQPQHF. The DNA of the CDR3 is TGCGCCAGCAGCCCCGTGGGGGCAAGCAATCAGCCCCAGCATTTT.

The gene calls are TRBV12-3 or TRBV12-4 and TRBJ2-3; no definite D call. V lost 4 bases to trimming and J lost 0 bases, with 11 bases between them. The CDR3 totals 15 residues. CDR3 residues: CASSSRAPSTDTQYF. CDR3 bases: TGTGCCAGCAGTTCTAGAGCACCTAGCACAGATACGCAGTATTTT.

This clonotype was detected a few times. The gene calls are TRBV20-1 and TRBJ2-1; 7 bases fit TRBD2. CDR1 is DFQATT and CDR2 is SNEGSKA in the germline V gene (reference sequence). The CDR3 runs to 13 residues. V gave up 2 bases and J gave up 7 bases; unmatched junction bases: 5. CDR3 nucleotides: TGCAGTGCTAGAAGACTAGCTACTAATGAGCAGTTCTTC. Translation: CSARRLATNEQFF.

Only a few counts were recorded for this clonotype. CDR3 in DNA: TGTGCCAGCAGTGACGTAAGTTCGTCACCCCTCCACTTT. Its translation is CASSDVSSSPLHF. This sequence joins TRBV25-1 and TRBJ1-6; no reliable D call. This CDR3 region has 13 residues. Germline CDR1 and CDR2: MGHDK and SYGVNS. V shed 3 bases and J shed 10 bases, with 10 bases lying between them. The variable domain in full, completed from reference TRBV25-1 and TRBJ1-6, reads EADIYQTPRYLVIGTGKKITLECSQTMGHDKMYWYQQDPGMELHLIHYSYGVNSTEKGDLSSESTVSRIRTEHFPLTLESARPSHTSQYLCASSDVSSSPLHFGNGTRLTVT.

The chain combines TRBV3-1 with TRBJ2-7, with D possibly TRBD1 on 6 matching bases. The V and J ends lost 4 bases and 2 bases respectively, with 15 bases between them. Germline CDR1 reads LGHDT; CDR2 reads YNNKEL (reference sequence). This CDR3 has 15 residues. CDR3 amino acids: CASSRRGYPAYEQYF. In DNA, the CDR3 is TGTGCCAGCAGCCGTAGGGGGTACCCCGCCTACGAGCAGTACTTC.

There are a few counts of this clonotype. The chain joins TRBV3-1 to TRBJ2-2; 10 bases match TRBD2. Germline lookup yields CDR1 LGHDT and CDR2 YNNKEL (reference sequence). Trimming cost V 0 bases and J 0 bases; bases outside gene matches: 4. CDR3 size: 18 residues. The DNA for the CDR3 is TGTGCCAGCAGCCAAGAGAAGCTAGCGGGGGCGAACACCGGGGAGCTGTTTTTT. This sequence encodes CASSQEKLAGANTGELFF.

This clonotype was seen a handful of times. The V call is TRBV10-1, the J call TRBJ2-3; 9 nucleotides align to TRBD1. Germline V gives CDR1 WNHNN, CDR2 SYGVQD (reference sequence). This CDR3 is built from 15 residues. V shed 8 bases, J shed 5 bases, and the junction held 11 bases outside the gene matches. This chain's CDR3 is CASAPGTGTQDTQYF. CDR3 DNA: TGCGCCAGCGCCCCCGGGACAGGGACACAAGATACGCAGTATTTT.

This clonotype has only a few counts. The CDR3 DNA reads as TGTGCCAGCAGTTCCGACCCCGGGCAGCCCCAGCATTTT. Protein product: CASSSDPGQPQHF. The J gene is TRBJ1-5, the V gene TRBV12-3 or TRBV12-4, with D hard to call. V was clipped by 4 bases and J by 7 bases, with 11 bases between them. The CDR3 runs 13 residues.

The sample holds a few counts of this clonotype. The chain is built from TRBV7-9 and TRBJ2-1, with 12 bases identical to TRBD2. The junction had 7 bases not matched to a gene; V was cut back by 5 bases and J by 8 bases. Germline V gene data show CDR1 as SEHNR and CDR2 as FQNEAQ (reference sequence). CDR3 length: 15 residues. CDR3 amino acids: CASSPTSGRTDEQFF. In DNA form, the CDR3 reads TGTGCCAGCAGCCCTACTAGCGGGAGGACGGATGAGCAGTTCTTC.

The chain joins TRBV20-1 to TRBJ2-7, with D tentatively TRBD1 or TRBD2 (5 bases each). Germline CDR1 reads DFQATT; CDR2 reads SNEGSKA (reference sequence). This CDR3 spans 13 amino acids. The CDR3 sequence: CRAVGANTYEQYF. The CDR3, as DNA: TGCAGGGCCGTCGGGGCTAATACCTACGAGCAGTACTTC.

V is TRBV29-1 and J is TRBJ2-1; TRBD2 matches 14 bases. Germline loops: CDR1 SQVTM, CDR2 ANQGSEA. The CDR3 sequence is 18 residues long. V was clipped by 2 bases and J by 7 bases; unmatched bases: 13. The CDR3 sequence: CSVESRGTSGRRGNEQFF. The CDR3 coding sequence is TGCAGCGTTGAAAGTAGGGGGACTAGCGGGAGAAGGGGGAATGAGCAGTTCTTC.

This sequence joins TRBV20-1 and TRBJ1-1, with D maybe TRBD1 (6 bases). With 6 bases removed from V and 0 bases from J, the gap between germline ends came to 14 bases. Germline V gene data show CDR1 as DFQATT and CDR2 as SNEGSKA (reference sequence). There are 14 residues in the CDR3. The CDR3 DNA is TGCAGTGCCCGACCGGACAGTATGAACACTGAAGCTTTCTTT. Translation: CSARPDSMNTEAFF.

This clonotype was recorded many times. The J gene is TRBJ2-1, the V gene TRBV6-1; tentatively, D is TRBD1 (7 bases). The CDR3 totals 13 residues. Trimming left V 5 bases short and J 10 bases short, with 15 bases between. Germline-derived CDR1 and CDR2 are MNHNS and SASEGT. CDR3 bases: TGTGCCAGCAGTCGACAGGGCGCGGGGGAGCAGTTCTTC. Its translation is CASSRQGAGEQFF.

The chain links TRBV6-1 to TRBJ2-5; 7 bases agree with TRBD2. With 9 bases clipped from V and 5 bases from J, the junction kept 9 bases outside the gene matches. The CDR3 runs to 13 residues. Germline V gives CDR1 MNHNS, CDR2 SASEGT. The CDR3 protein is CASGGDYRETQYF. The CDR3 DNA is TGTGCCAGTGGAGGGGACTACCGGGAGACCCAGTACTTC.

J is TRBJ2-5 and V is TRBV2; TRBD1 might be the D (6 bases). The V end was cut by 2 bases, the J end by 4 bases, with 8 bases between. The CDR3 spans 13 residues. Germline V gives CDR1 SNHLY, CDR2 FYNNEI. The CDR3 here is CASSETGPETQYF. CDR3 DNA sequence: TGTGCCAGCAGTGAAACAGGGCCAGAGACCCAGTACTTC.